This T cell receptor (beta chain) was found in a study of blood T cells in healthy people across ages. V dropped 0 bases and J dropped 7; count of bases not matched to a gene: 4. CDR3 size: 14 residues. Germline V gene sequence: CDR1 MGHRA, CDR2 YSYEKL. The second PCR ran roughly 6 to 11 cycles with a sample-barcoded 5' primer and J-beta primers. Each cDNA molecule was tagged by a template-switch adaptor with 12 random nucleotides. TCRdb fed the 5' RACE reads into MiXCR, producing one record per CDR3 protein. Altogether roughly 800,000 distinct CDR3 sequences are present, roughly 25% being singletons, with the ten largest covering more than 8.5%. These same records also appear under a second study, on T cells of mothers and their children.

The sequence was obtained from a boy aged 5 to 17 in good health. The rearrangement joins TRBV4-1 to TRBJ1-2; 8 nucleotides agree with TRBD1. Material for sequencing was blood. CDR3 nucleotide sequence: TGCGCCAGCAGCCAAGAACGGCAGGGGGCTGGCTACACCTTC. The encoded protein is CASSQERQGAGYTF.